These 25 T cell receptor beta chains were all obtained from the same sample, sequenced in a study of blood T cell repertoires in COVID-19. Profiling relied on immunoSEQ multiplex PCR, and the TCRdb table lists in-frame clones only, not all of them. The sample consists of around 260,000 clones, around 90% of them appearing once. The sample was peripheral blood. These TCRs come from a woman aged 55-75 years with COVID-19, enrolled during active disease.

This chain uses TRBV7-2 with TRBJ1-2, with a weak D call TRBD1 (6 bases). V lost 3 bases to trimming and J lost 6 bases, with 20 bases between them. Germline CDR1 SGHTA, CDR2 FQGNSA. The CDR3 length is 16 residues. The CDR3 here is CASSFRRGGRANGYTF. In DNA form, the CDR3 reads TGTGCCAGCAGCTTCCGGAGGGGGGGTCGGGCGAATGGCTACACCTTC.

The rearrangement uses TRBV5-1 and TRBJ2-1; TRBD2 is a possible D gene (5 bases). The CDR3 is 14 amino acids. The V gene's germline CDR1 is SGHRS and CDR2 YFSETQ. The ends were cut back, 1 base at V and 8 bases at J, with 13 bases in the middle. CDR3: CASSLTGKVHEQFF. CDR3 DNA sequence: TGCGCCAGCAGCTTGACCGGGAAGGTCCATGAGCAGTTCTTC. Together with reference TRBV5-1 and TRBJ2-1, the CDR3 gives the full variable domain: KAGVTQTPRYLIKTRGQQVTLSCSPISGHRSVSWYQQTPGQGLQFLFEYFSETQRNKGNFPGRFSGRQFSNSRSEMNVSTLELGDSALYLCASSLTGKVHEQFFGPGTRLTVL.

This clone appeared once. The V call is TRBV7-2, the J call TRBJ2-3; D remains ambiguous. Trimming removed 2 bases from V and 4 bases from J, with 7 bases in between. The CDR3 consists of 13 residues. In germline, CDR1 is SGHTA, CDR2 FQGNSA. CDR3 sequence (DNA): TGTGCCAGCAGCTTATTGGGCGCAGATACGCAGTATTTT. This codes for CASSLLGADTQYF.

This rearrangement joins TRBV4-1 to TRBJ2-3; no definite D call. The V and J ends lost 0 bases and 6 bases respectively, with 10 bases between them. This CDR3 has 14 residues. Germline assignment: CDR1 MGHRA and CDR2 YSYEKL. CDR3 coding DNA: TGCGCCAGCAGCCAAGATGAAGAGCTCGATACGCAGTATTTT. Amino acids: CASSQDEELDTQYF.

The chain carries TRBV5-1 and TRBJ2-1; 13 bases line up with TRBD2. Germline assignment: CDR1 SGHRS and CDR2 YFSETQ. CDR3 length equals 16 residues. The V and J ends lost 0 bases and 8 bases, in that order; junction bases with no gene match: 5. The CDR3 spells CASSLGLAGGGDEQFF. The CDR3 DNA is TGCGCCAGCAGCTTGGGACTAGCGGGAGGAGGGGATGAGCAGTTCTTC.

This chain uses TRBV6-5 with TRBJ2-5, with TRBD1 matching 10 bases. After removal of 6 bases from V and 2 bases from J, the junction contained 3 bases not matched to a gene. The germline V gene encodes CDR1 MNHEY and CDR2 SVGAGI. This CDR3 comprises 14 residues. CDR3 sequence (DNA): TGTGCCAGCAGCGGGACAGGGGCTCAAGAGACCCAGTACTTC. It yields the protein CASSGTGAQETQYF.

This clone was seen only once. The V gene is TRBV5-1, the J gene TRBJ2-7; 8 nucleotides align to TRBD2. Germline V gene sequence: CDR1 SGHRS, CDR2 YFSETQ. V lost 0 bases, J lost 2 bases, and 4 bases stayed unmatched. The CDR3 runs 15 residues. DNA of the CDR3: TGCGCCAGCAGCTTGGATGCGGGAGGCCCCTACGAGCAGTACTTC. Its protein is CASSLDAGGPYEQYF.

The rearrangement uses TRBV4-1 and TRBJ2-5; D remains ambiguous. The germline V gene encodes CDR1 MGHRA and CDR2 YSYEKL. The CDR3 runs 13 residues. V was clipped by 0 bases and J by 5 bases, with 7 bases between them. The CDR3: CASSQEPRETQYF. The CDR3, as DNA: TGCGCCAGCAGCCAAGAGCCTCGGGAGACCCAGTACTTC.

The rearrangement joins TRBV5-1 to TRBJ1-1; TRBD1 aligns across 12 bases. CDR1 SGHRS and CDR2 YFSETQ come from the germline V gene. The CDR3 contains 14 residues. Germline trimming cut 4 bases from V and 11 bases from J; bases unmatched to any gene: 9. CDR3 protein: CASSGRDRGRRAFF. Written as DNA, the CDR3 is TGCGCCAGCAGCGGCCGGGACAGGGGGCGGCGGGCTTTCTTT.

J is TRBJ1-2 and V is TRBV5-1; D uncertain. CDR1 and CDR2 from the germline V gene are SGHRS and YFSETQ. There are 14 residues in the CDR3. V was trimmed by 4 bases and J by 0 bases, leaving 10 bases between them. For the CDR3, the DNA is TGCGCCAGCAGCCCCGAAACTGCTAACTATGGCTACACCTTC. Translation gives CASSPETANYGYTF.

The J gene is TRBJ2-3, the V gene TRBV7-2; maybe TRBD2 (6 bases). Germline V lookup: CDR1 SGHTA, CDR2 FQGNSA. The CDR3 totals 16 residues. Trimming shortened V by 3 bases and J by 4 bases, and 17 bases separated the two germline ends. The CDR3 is CASSLGGVAEADTQYF. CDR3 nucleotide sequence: TGTGCCAGCAGCTTGGGCGGGGTAGCGGAAGCAGATACGCAGTATTTT.

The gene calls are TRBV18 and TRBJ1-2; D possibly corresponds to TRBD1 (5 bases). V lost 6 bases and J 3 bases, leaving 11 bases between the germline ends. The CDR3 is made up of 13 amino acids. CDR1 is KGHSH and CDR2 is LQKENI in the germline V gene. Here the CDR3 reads CASSGQPDYGYTF. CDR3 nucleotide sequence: TGTGCCAGCTCTGGACAACCGGACTATGGCTACACCTTC.

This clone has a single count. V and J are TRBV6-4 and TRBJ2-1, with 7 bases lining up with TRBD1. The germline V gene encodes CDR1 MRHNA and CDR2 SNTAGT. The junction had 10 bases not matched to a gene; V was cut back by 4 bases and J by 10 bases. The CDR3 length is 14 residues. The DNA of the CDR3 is TGTGCCAGCAGTGTAAGGGGGCCGGGTGGAGAGCAGTTCTTC. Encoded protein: CASSVRGPGGEQFF.

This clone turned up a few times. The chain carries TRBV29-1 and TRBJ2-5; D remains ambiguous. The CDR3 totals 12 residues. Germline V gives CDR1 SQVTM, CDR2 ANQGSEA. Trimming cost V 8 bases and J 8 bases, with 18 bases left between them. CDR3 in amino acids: CSIGTEPITQYF. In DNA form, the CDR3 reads TGCAGCATAGGAACAGAGCCGATCACCCAGTACTTC.

The chain's CDR3 is CASSMGGSIYAGELFF. Written as DNA, the CDR3 is TGTGCCAGTAGTATGGGGGGAAGTATTTACGCCGGGGAGCTGTTTTTT. V and J are TRBV19 and TRBJ2-2, with D possibly matching TRBD2 (6 bases). This CDR3 has 16 amino acids. The V end was cut by 3 bases, the J end by 6 bases, with 17 bases between. Germline V gives CDR1 LNHDA, CDR2 SQIVND (reference sequence).

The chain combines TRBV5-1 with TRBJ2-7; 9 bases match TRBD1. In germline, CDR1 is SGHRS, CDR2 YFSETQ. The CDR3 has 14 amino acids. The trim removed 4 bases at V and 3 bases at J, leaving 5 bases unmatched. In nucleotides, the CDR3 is TGCGCCAGCAGCGAGGACAGGGGATACTACGAGCAGTACTTC. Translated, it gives CASSEDRGYYEQYF.

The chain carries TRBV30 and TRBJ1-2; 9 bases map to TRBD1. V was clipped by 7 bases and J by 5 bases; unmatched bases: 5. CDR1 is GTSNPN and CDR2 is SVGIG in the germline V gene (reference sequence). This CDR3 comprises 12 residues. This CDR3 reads CASPGQGYGYTF. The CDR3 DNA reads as TGTGCCTCACCGGGACAGGGATATGGCTACACCTTC.

The DNA for the CDR3 is TGTGCCAGCAGCGAAGGACAAGCCTCCTACGAGCAGTACTTC. Amino acids: CASSEGQASYEQYF. The chain couples TRBV6-2 or TRBV6-3 to TRBJ2-7, with D tentatively TRBD1 (5 bases). V lost 6 bases, J lost 0 bases, and 12 bases lay in between. Germline V gene lookup returns CDR1 MNHEY and CDR2 SVGEGT. The CDR3 has 14 amino acids.

The DNA for the CDR3 is TGTGCCAGCAGCGTAGTGGCGGGCTCGAACGAGCAGTACTTC. Translation gives CASSVVAGSNEQYF. This rearrangement joins TRBV9 to TRBJ2-7; a possible D gene is TRBD2 (5 bases). Per germline, CDR1 SGDLS and CDR2 YYNGEE. Deletions cut 0 bases from V and 5 bases from J, with 12 bases between. This CDR3 comprises 14 residues.

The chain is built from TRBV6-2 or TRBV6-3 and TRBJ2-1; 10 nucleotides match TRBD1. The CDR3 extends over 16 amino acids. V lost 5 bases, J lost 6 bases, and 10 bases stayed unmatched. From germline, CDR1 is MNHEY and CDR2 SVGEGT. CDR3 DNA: TGTGCCAGCAGTCGTATTCCGGGACAGGGGTCCAATGAGCAGTTCTTC. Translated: CASSRIPGQGSNEQFF.

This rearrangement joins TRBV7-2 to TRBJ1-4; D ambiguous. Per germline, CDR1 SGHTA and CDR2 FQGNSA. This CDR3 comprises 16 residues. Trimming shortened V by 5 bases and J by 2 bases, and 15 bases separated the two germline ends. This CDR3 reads CASSPYVVPTNEKLFF. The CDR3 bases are TGTGCCAGCAGCCCCTACGTCGTTCCCACTAATGAAAAACTGTTTTTT.

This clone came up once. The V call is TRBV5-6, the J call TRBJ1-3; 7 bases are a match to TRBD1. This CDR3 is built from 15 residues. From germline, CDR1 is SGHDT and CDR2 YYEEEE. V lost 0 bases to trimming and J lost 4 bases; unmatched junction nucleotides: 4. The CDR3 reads CASSLAGRGGNTIYF. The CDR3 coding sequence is TGTGCCAGCAGCTTGGCCGGCAGGGGGGGAAACACCATATATTTT.

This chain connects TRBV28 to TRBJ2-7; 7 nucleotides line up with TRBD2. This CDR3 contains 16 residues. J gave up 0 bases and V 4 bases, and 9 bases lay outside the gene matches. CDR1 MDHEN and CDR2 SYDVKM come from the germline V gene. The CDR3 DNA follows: TGTGCCAGCAGTTCAACCCTAGCGGTTCGCTCCTACGAGCAGTACTTC. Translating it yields CASSSTLAVRSYEQYF.

The CDR3 coding sequence is TGTGCCAGCAGTTACGGGGGCAGGGTACAAGAGACCCAGTACTTC. It translates to CASSYGGRVQETQYF. V gene TRBV6-5 combines with J gene TRBJ2-5; D possibly corresponds to TRBD1 (6 bases). The CDR3 is made up of 15 amino acids. Trimming shortened V by 2 bases and J by 2 bases, and 12 bases separated the two germline ends. CDR1 is MNHEY and CDR2 is SVGAGI in the germline V gene.

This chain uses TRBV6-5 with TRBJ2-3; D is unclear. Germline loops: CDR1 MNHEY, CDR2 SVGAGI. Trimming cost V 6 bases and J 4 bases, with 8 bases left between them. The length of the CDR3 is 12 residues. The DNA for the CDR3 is TGTGCCAGCAGCCTCCTAGCAGATACGCAGTATTTT. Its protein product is CASSLLADTQYF.